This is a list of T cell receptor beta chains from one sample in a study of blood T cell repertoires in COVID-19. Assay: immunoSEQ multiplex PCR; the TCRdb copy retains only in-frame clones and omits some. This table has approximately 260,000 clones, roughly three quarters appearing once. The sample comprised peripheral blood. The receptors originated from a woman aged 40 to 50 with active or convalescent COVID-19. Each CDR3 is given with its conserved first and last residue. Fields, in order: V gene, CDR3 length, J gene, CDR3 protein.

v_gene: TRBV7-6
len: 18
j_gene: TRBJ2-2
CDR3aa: CASSSAGRTSGNTGELFF

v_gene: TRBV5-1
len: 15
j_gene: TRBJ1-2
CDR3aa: CASSSGDRARYGYTF

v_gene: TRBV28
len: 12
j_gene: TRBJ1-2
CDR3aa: CASTTGGSGYTF

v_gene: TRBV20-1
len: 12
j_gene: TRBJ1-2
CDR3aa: CSASRQAYGYTF

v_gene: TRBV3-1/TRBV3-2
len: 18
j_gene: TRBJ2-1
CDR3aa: CASSPTLAGGPIHNEQFF

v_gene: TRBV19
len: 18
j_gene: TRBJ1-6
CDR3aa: CASSIDPERQGSNSPLHF

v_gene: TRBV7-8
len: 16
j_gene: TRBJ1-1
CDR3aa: CASSLVKGTGHTEAFF

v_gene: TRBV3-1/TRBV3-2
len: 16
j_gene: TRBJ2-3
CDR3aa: CASSPLAGASTDTQYF

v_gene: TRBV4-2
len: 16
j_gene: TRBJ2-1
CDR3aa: CASSQRTSGAYNEQFF

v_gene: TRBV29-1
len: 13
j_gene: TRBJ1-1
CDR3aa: CSVDWGRGTEAFF

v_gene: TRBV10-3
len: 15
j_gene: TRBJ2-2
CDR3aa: CAISRDRGRTGELFF

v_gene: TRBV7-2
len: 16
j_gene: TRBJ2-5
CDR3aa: CASSLRIAGSGETQYF

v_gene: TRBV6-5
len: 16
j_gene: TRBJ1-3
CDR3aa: CASSLVSGGYGNTIYF

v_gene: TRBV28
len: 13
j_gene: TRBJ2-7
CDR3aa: CASSRQATYEQYF

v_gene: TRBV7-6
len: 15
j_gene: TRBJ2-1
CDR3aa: CASSLTSGGYNEQFF

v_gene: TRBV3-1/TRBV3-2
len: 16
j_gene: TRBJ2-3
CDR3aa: CASSHRLADHTDTQYF

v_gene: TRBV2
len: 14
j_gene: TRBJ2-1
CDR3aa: CASREDSWRNEQFF

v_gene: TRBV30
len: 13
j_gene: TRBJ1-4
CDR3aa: CAWSRGLGEKLFF

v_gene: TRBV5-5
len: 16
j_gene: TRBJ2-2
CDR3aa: CASSLETGASTGELFF

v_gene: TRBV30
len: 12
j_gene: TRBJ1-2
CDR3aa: CACPGRGYGYTF

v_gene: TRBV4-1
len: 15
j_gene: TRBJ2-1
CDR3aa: CASSPTPSSYNEQFF

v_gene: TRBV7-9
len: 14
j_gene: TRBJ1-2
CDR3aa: CASSLARQGSGYTF

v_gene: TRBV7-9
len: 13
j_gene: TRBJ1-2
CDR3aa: CASTQGAAYGYTF

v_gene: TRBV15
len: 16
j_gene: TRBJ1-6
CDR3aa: CATSSPRTGANSPLHF

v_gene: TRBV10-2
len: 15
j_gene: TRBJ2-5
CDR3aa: CASSGAAGPQETQYF

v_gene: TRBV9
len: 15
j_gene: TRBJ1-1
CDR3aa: CASSVEGTGIGEAFF

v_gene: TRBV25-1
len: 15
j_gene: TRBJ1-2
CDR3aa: CASSGWTGLNYGYTF

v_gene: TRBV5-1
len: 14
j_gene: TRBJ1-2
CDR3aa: CASSSSGTGVGYTF

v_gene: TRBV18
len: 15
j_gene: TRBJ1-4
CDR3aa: CASSPSGQANEKLFF

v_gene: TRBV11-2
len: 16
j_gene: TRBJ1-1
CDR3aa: CASSSDSAYMNTEAFF

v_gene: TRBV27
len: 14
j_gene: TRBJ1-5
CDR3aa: CASSLGYSNQPQHF

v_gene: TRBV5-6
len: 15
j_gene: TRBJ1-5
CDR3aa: CASSLGGRSGQPQHF

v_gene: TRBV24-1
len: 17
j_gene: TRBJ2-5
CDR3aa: CATSDFAGQPHQETQYF

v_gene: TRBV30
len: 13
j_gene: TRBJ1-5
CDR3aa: CAWSRDSNQPQHF

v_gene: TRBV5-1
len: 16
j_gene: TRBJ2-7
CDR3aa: CASSPGGGGIAYEQYF

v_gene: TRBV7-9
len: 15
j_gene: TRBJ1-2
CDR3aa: CASSLAARADYGYTF

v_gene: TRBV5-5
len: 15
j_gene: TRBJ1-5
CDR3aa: CASSFGTGDNQPQHF

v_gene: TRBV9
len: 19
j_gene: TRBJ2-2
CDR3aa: CASSRLTISGPANTGELFF

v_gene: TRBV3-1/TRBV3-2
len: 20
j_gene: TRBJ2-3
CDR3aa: CASRNISGYKYRFGTDTQYF

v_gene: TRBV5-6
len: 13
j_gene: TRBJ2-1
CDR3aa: CASSLAVYNEQFF

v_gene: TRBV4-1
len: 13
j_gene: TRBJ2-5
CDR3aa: CASKPTGDQTQYF

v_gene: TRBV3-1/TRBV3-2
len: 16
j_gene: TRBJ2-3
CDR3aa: CASSHVGSGPTDTQYF

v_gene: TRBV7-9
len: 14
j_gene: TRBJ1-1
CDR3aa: CASSLVGQNTEAFF

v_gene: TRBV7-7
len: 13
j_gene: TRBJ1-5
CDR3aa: CASSLGRNQPQHF